These 20 T cell receptor beta chains were all obtained from the same sample, sequenced in a study of persistence of HIV-infected CD4 T cells. Sequencing used immunoSEQ version 4 in survey mode. Assay: immunoSEQ multiplex PCR; the TCRdb copy retains only in-frame clones and omits some. The profile shows under 25,000 clones, 60% to 80% of them singletons. These receptors lack a known antigen. The stimulus was an HIV-1 Gag 15-mer peptide pool, about 1 ug/peptide/mL. Sorting of responding CD4+ T cells relied on upregulated CD40 ligand together with CD69. The input for sequencing was CD4+ T cells sorted from PBMCs after approximately 20-hour stimulation, taken from a patient who received antiretroviral therapy. These TCRs come from an adult woman with HIV who was CMV-seropositive.

The chain recombines TRBV30 with TRBJ2-2; TRBD2 matches at 8 bases. This CDR3 has 15 residues. V lost 3 bases, J lost 3 bases, and 6 bases stayed unmatched. Germline loops: CDR1 GTSNPN, CDR2 SVGIG (reference sequence). DNA of the CDR3: TGTGCCTGGAGACCTGCGGGAGGATACACCGGGGAGCTGTTTTTT. It is translated as CAWRPAGGYTGELFF. The entire variable domain, with the rest obtained from reference TRBV30 and TRBJ2-2, is as follows: SQTIHQWPATLVQPVGSPLSLECTVEGTSNPNLYWYRQAAGRGLQLLFYSVGIGQISSEVPQNLSASRPQDRQFILSSKKLLLSDSGFYLCAWRPAGGYTGELFFGEGSRLTVL.

The rearrangement links TRBV7-9 to TRBJ1-1; no reliable D call. V shed 5 bases and J shed 2 bases, with 9 bases lying between them. The germline CDR1 and CDR2 sequences are SEHNR and FQNEAQ (reference sequence). The CDR3 has 13 residues. This chain's CDR3 is CASSARQNTEAFF. In DNA, the CDR3 is TGTGCCAGCAGCGCCCGACAAAACACTGAAGCTTTCTTT.

The gene calls are TRBV5-1 and TRBJ1-1, with 7 bases lining up with TRBD1. Per the germline V gene, CDR1 is SGHRS and CDR2 is YFSETQ. This CDR3 has 14 residues. Trimming at V came to 6 bases and at J to 0 bases, leaving 5 bases not matched to a gene. CDR3 region: CASNRGDMNTEAFF. DNA of the CDR3: TGCGCCAGCAACAGGGGTGACATGAACACTGAAGCTTTCTTT.

Written as DNA, the CDR3 is TGCGCCAGCAGCCAAGGGCCCAGGGACAGGGGGCATTTT. Translating it yields CASSQGPRDRGHF. The rearrangement links TRBV4-1 to TRBJ1-5; 10 bases line up with TRBD1. J lost 15 bases, V lost 1 base, and 6 bases had no gene match. This CDR3 contains 13 residues. Germline V CDR1 and CDR2: MGHRA, YSYEKL.

This sequence joins TRBV9 and TRBJ1-1; D not resolved. V lost 4 bases, J lost 1 base, and 8 bases lay in between. The germline V gene has CDR1 SGDLS and CDR2 YYNGEE. CDR3 length equals 13 residues. The CDR3 loop is CASSLTQNTEAFF. DNA of the CDR3: TGTGCCAGCAGCCTGACTCAGAACACTGAAGCTTTCTTT.

This clone was seen a single time. V usage is TRBV2 and J usage is TRBJ1-4, with D unclear. Germline V lookup: CDR1 SNHLY, CDR2 FYNNEI. The CDR3 contains 14 residues. V shed 3 bases and J shed 6 bases, with 11 bases lying between them. The CDR3 DNA is TGTGCCAGCAGTGACGGAAGGTTGGATGAAAAACTGTTTTTT. This encodes CASSDGRLDEKLFF.

The table lists this clone with a count of one. This chain links TRBV5-4 with TRBJ2-7; D is tentatively TRBD1 or TRBD2 (5 bases each). Per germline, CDR1 SGHNT and CDR2 YYREEE (reference sequence). The V end was cut by 5 bases, the J end by 1 base, with 16 bases between. The CDR3 runs to 15 residues. CDR3 nucleotides: TGTGCCAGCAGACCCGGGACGGCGTCATCCTACGAGCAGTACGTC. Its translation: CASRPGTASSYEQYV.

This chain connects TRBV5-6 to TRBJ2-6; 9 bases fit TRBD1. The CDR3 has 18 residues. J was trimmed by 0 bases and V by 0 bases; bases with no gene match: 4. CDR1 and CDR2 from the germline V gene are SGHDT and YYEEEE. CDR3: CASSLDRGRFSGANVLTF. The CDR3 DNA reads TGTGCCAGCAGCTTGGACAGGGGGCGTTTCTCTGGGGCCAACGTCCTGACTTTC. Supplemented by reference TRBV5-6 and TRBJ2-6, the full variable domain reads DAGVTQSPTHLIKTRGQQVTLRCSPKSGHDTVSWYQQALGQGPQFIFQYYEEEERQRGNFPDRFSGHQFPNYSSELNVNALLLGDSALYLCASSLDRGRFSGANVLTFGAGSRLTVL.

This clone was found once. The chain carries TRBV7-8 and TRBJ2-5; the match to TRBD2 covers 7 bases. In germline, CDR1 is SGHVS, CDR2 FQNEAQ. J lost 2 bases, V lost 5 bases, and 11 bases had no gene match. This CDR3 region has 16 residues. CDR3 nucleotides: TGTGCCAGCAGCCGACGGTGGAGCGGGGTACAAGAGACCCAGTACTTC. Translated: CASSRRWSGVQETQYF.

A single count supports this clone. V and J are TRBV24-1 and TRBJ2-1; tentative D call: TRBD1 (5 bases). This CDR3 is built from 15 residues. Germline CDR1 and CDR2: KGHDR and SFDVKD. The V end was cut by 4 bases, the J end by 7 bases, with 16 bases between. In DNA, the CDR3 is TGTGCCACCAGTGAGGTCTCCCCCGGACAAAATGAGCAGTTCTTC. Its protein is CATSEVSPGQNEQFF.

This clone showed up just a few times. This specimen includes other DNA sequences encoding the same CDR3. The chain couples TRBV2 to TRBJ1-2, with TRBD1 matching 9 bases. Germline loops: CDR1 SNHLY, CDR2 FYNNEI. The length of the CDR3 is 14 residues. Unmatched junction bases numbered 8, after V lost 7 bases and J lost 5 bases. CDR3 DNA sequence: TGTGCCAGCACCTTGACAGGGGGAGGGTATGGCTACACCTTC. It codes for CASTLTGGGYGYTF. The full variable domain, with the rest looked up from reference TRBV2 and TRBJ1-2, is EPEVTQTPSHQVTQMGQEVILRCVPISNHLYFYWYRQILGQKVEFLVSFYNNEISEKSEIFDDQFSVERPDGSNFTLKIRSTKLEDSAMYFCASTLTGGGYGYTFGSGTRLTVV.

The J gene is TRBJ1-4, the V gene TRBV5-1; D not certain. The germline V gene has CDR1 SGHRS and CDR2 YFSETQ. The V end was cut by 4 bases, the J end by 2 bases, with 9 bases between. CDR3 length equals 14 residues. In nucleotides, the CDR3 is TGCGCCAGCAGCCGCGGCTTGACTAATGAAAAACTGTTTTTT. Residues: CASSRGLTNEKLFF. Using reference TRBV5-1 and TRBJ1-4 for the parts outside the CDR3, the full variable domain is KAGVTQTPRYLIKTRGQQVTLSCSPISGHRSVSWYQQTPGQGLQFLFEYFSETQRNKGNFPGRFSGRQFSNSRSEMNVSTLELGDSALYLCASSRGLTNEKLFFGSGTQLSVL.

This clone was seen only a few times. This chain links TRBV18 with TRBJ2-3, with D uncertain. Germline CDR1 and CDR2: KGHSH and LQKENI. V lost 3 bases and J 6 bases, leaving 7 bases between the germline ends. This CDR3 is 12 amino acids long. In DNA, the CDR3 is TGTGCCAGCTCACCGACTCGGGATACGCAGTATTTT. It specifies CASSPTRDTQYF. The full variable domain, in which reference TRBV18 and TRBJ2-3 provide the parts outside the CDR3, is NAGVMQNPRHLVRRRGQEARLRCSPMKGHSHVYWYRQLPEEGLKFMVYLQKENIIDESGMPKERFSAEFPKEGPSILRIQQVVRGDSAAYFCASSPTRDTQYFGPGTRLTVL.

The chain recombines TRBV19 with TRBJ1-2; no clear D gene. V lost 5 bases and J 5 bases, leaving 21 bases between the germline ends. CDR3 size: 16 residues. Germline V gene sequence: CDR1 LNHDA, CDR2 SQIVND (reference sequence). The CDR3 loop is CASSSNRDLAHYGYTF. DNA of the CDR3: TGTGCCAGTAGTTCCAACCGCGACCTCGCCCATTATGGCTACACCTTC.

The V and J genes are TRBV7-8 and TRBJ1-6; D might be TRBD1 (5 bases). V was shortened by 6 bases and J by 10 bases, with 13 bases between the two germline ends. CDR1 is SGHVS and CDR2 is FQNEAQ in the germline V gene. The CDR3 is made up of 13 amino acids. The chain's CDR3 is CASRRQGSSPLHF. Written as DNA, the CDR3 is TGTGCCAGCAGGAGGCAGGGTAGCTCACCCCTCCACTTT.

This chain links TRBV4-2 with TRBJ1-2; 7 positions agree with TRBD1. The V and J ends lost 1 base and 4 bases, in that order; junction bases with no gene match: 6. The length of the CDR3 is 15 residues. Germline lookup yields CDR1 LGHNA and CDR2 YNFKEQ. CDR3 protein: CASSQVLQGTYGYTF. Written as DNA, the CDR3 is TGTGCCAGCAGCCAAGTTTTACAGGGGACCTATGGCTACACCTTC.

Within the sample, this clone is medium-sized (0.01 to 0.1%). The chain recombines TRBV5-1 with TRBJ2-1; the match to TRBD1 covers 8 bases. V lost 4 bases to trimming and J lost 2 bases; unmatched junction nucleotides: 2. The CDR3 covers 14 residues. The germline V gene encodes CDR1 SGHRS and CDR2 YFSETQ. CDR3 residues: CASSRTGPYNEQFF. As DNA, the CDR3 is TGCGCCAGCAGCAGGACAGGGCCCTACAATGAGCAGTTCTTC.

The chain joins TRBV3-1 (or the pseudogene TRBV3-2) to TRBJ2-2; D is perhaps TRBD1 or TRBD2 (6 bases each). This CDR3 has 16 residues. V was trimmed by 4 bases and J by 6 bases, leaving 18 bases between them. Germline V gene data show CDR1 as LGHDT and CDR2 as YNNKEL (reference sequence). CDR3 in DNA: TGTGCCAGCAGCCCAGAACCGGGGGCTAGCGCCGGGGAGCTGTTTTTT. Its protein is CASSPEPGASAGELFF.

V usage is TRBV5-1 and J usage is TRBJ2-3; D gene unclear. This CDR3 contains 12 residues. The germline V gene encodes CDR1 SGHRS and CDR2 YFSETQ. Between the trimmed V and J ends, which lost 2 bases and 2 bases, there was a span of 3 bases. The CDR3, as DNA: TGCGCCAGCAGCTTACCCACAGATACGCAGTATTTT. This translates into CASSLPTDTQYF.

This clone was counted a single time. V usage is TRBV24-1 and J usage is TRBJ2-1; 11 bases fit TRBD1. This CDR3 spans 15 amino acids. Trimming cost V 9 bases and J 8 bases; bases outside gene matches: 11. CDR1 is KGHDR, CDR2 SFDVKD, per germline. CDR3 nucleotides: TGTGCCACCGGATCGGGACAGGGGGACCTGGATGAGCAGTTCTTC. Translated: CATGSGQGDLDEQFF.